Below are 30 T cell receptor beta chains sequenced from a single sample in a study of blood T cells in healthy people across ages. Next came a second PCR, run for roughly 6 to 11 cycles, which used a sample-barcoded 5' primer along with a J-beta primer mix. From the 5' RACE reads, TCRdb called clonotypes with MiXCR, one entry per CDR3 protein. The table lists 2 million or so distinct CDR3 sequences, 40% to 55% of them singletons. The sample comprised blood. These receptors were taken from a woman in her forties in good health.

This clonotype came up a few times. The chain joins TRBV7-9 to TRBJ2-1, with 7 bases lining up with TRBD2. This CDR3 region has 14 residues. V lost 8 bases, J lost 5 bases, and 9 bases stayed unmatched. The germline CDR1 and CDR2 sequences are SEHNR and FQNEAQ (reference sequence). CDR3 in amino acids: CASSKLGGDNEQFF. CDR3 DNA sequence: TGTGCCAGCTCAAAACTGGGGGGGGACAATGAGCAGTTCTTC.

The rearrangement links TRBV15 to TRBJ1-1; D is ambiguous. Germline V CDR1 and CDR2: LNHNV, YYDKDF (reference sequence). V lost 0 bases and J lost 8, with 13 bases in between. The CDR3 is 14 residues long. The CDR3 here is CATSRERMSREAFF. CDR3 in DNA: TGTGCCACCAGCAGAGAACGGATGTCCAGGGAAGCTTTCTTT.

J is TRBJ1-2 and V is TRBV5-5, with D maybe TRBD1 (5 bases). The CDR3 spans 14 residues. CDR1 SGHKS and CDR2 YYEKEE come from the germline V gene (reference sequence). The V and J ends lost 1 base and 4 bases respectively, with 11 bases between them. CDR3 sequence: CASSLQGPGYGYTF. In DNA form, the CDR3 reads TGTGCCAGCAGCTTGCAGGGTCCTGGCTATGGCTACACCTTC.

The chain uses TRBV7-9 and TRBJ2-4; D is unresolved. The J call may be faulty, since TRBJ2-7 better matches the DNA end. From germline, CDR1 is SEHNR and CDR2 FQNEAQ (reference sequence). This CDR3 region has 14 residues. The CDR3 loop is CASSFDAAPYEQYF. CDR3 coding DNA: TGTGCCAGCAGCTTCGATGCTGCCCCCTACGAGCAGTACTTC.

The chain couples TRBV20-1 to TRBJ1-5; maybe TRBD1 (5 bases). Between the trimmed V and J ends, which lost 5 bases and 0 bases, there was a span of 14 bases. The germline gives CDR1 DFQATT, CDR2 SNEGSKA (reference sequence). The CDR3 sequence is 15 residues long. The CDR3 protein is CSAPWDGNSNQPQHF. In nucleotides, the CDR3 is TGCAGTGCTCCTTGGGACGGAAATAGCAATCAGCCCCAGCATTTT.

This chain joins TRBV7-2 and TRBJ2-5; D is unclear. This CDR3 region has 13 residues. V dropped 5 bases and J dropped 6 bases, with 13 bases sitting between them. Germline CDR1 SGHTA, CDR2 FQGNSA. Written as DNA, the CDR3 is TGTGCCAGCAGCGTGTTAGACGGAAAGACCCAGTACTTC. It yields the protein CASSVLDGKTQYF.

This clonotype was seen a handful of times. The chain recombines TRBV6-1 with TRBJ2-7; D gene ambiguous. The germline V gene encodes CDR1 MNHNS and CDR2 SASEGT. V lost 5 bases and J 3 bases, leaving 17 bases between the germline ends. The CDR3 sequence is 15 residues long. CDR3 DNA sequence: TGTGCCAGCAGTCCCCTGAGCAACCCAGGCTACGAGCAGTACTTC. It specifies CASSPLSNPGYEQYF.

V and J are TRBV24-1 and TRBJ1-5, with 9 bases lining up with TRBD1. The CDR3 is 14 amino acids. The germline CDR1 and CDR2 sequences are KGHDR and SFDVKD. The trim removed 10 bases at V and 3 bases at J, leaving 6 bases unmatched. The CDR3 protein is CATAGTGINQPQHF. The CDR3 nucleotides are TGTGCCACAGCCGGGACAGGGATCAATCAGCCCCAGCATTTT.

The chain recombines TRBV3-1 with TRBJ1-1, with 8 bases identical to TRBD1. The junction had 5 bases not matched to a gene; V was cut back by 5 bases and J by 0 bases. Germline V gene lookup returns CDR1 LGHDT and CDR2 YNNKEL (reference sequence). The CDR3 has 15 amino acids. The CDR3 coding sequence is TGTGCCAGCAGCAGACAGGGGCCCATGAACACTGAAGCTTTCTTT. Protein sequence: CASSRQGPMNTEAFF.

The table lists this clonotype with a few counts. The rearrangement joins TRBV29-1 to TRBJ2-1; TRBD1 aligns across 11 bases. The ends lost 3 bases at V and 7 bases at J; junction bases unmatched: 2. The V gene's germline CDR1 is SQVTM and CDR2 ANQGSEA. This CDR3 contains 13 residues. The CDR3 bases are TGCAGCGTTGAGGGACAGGGGGGGAATGAGCAGTTCTTC. Residues: CSVEGQGGNEQFF.

The chain has TRBV7-9 and TRBJ1-1, with D possibly being TRBD1 (6 bases). Trimming removed 5 bases at V and 1 base at J, with 14 bases between. CDR1 SEHNR and CDR2 FQNEAQ come from the germline V gene (reference sequence). The CDR3 spans 15 residues. DNA for the CDR3: TGTGCCAGCAGCCCCTCTCTGGGACAGAACACTGAAGCTTTCTTT. Its translation: CASSPSLGQNTEAFF.

This sequence joins TRBV20-1 and TRBJ1-1, with 7 bases fitting TRBD1. The germline CDR1 and CDR2 sequences are DFQATT and SNEGSKA (reference sequence). The V segment lost 5 bases and the J segment 11 bases; nucleotides outside the gene matches: 8. CDR3 size: 11 residues. CDR3 loop: CSAGGGEDAFF. The CDR3 DNA is TGCAGTGCTGGAGGGGGCGAGGATGCTTTCTTT.

V gene TRBV4-2 combines with J gene TRBJ1-2, with D hard to call. The CDR3 has 15 amino acids. V lost 0 bases to trimming and J lost 2 bases, with 10 bases between them. Germline CDR1 is LGHNA and CDR2 is YNFKEQ. CDR3 region: CASSQDPGKNYGYTF. DNA for the CDR3: TGTGCCAGCAGCCAAGATCCGGGGAAAAACTATGGCTACACCTTC.

This clonotype was seen a single time. The rearrangement uses TRBV5-6 and TRBJ2-3; D not resolved. This CDR3 is built from 14 residues. V gave up 5 bases and J gave up 2 bases, with 12 bases separating them. Germline-derived CDR1 and CDR2 are SGHDT and YYEEEE. The CDR3 region is CASSYGRATDTQYF. The CDR3 region has the DNA TGTGCCAGCAGTTATGGACGGGCCACAGATACGCAGTATTTT.

The chain uses TRBV20-1 and TRBJ2-1; 16 nucleotides line up with TRBD2. V lost 5 bases to trimming and J lost 7 bases; unmatched junction nucleotides: 14. The CDR3 runs 18 residues. The V gene's germline CDR1 is DFQATT and CDR2 SNEGSKA (reference sequence). This chain's CDR3 is CSAHQKGLAGGPRNEQFF. As DNA, the CDR3 is TGCAGTGCTCATCAAAAGGGACTAGCGGGGGGGCCAAGGAATGAGCAGTTCTTC.

This clonotype was picked up a small number of times. This chain links TRBV20-1 with TRBJ2-1, with D perhaps matching TRBD1 or TRBD2 (5 bases each). Germline V gives CDR1 DFQATT, CDR2 SNEGSKA (reference sequence). The CDR3 totals 12 residues. The V end lost 6 bases, the J end lost 6 bases, and 12 bases lay between the germline ends. CDR3 in DNA: TGCAGTGCCCCCGAGGGACCCAATGAGCAGTTCTTC. Its protein product is CSAPEGPNEQFF.

As concerns this clonotype: A junction boundary mismatches the germline segment, possibly from a read error. The rearrangement uses TRBV24-1 and TRBJ2-1; TRBD1 agrees at 7 bases. The closer fit of TRBJ2-7 to the DNA end suggests the J call may be wrong. The germline V gene encodes CDR1 KGHDR and CDR2 SFDVKD. The CDR3 is 13 residues long. The DNA of the CDR3 is TGTGCCGCCAGTGAGGGGGCCTCCTACGAGCAGTACTTC. Translating it yields CAASEGASYEQYF.

This chain joins TRBV20-1 and TRBJ2-7, with TRBD2 identical over 7 bases. J lost 0 bases, V lost 6 bases, and 11 bases had no gene match. CDR1 and CDR2 (germline): DFQATT, SNEGSKA (reference sequence). The CDR3 runs to 15 residues. CDR3 sequence reads: CSAEKSGVLSYEQYF. CDR3 sequence (DNA): TGCAGTGCCGAAAAAAGCGGGGTTCTCTCCTACGAGCAGTACTTC.

The chain employs TRBV5-1 and TRBJ2-7, with 7 bases that match TRBD2. The CDR3 length is 16 residues. CDR1 and CDR2 (germline): SGHRS, YFSETQ. The V segment lost 1 base and the J segment 7 bases; nucleotides outside the gene matches: 14. This CDR3 reads CASSLKVRSGVSEQYF. DNA of the CDR3: TGCGCCAGCAGCTTGAAGGTTCGGAGCGGGGTGAGTGAGCAGTACTTC. The whole variable domain, filled in from reference TRBV5-1 and TRBJ2-7, reads KAGVTQTPRYLIKTRGQQVTLSCSPISGHRSVSWYQQTPGQGLQFLFEYFSETQRNKGNFPGRFSGRQFSNSRSEMNVSTLELGDSALYLCASSLKVRSGVSEQYFGPGTRLTVT.

This clonotype occurred once. V usage is TRBV15 and J usage is TRBJ2-6, with D unclear. Trimming removed 3 bases from V and 1 base from J, with 7 bases in between. The CDR3 has 15 amino acids. Germline CDR1 and CDR2: LNHNV and YYDKDF (reference sequence). CDR3 bases: TGTGCCACCAGCAGTACAGAATCTGGGGCCAACGTCCTGACTTTC. Encoded protein: CATSSTESGANVLTF.

This clonotype appeared a few times. The rearrangement uses TRBV18 and TRBJ2-1; D uncertain. Germline V gene lookup returns CDR1 KGHSH and CDR2 LQKENI. The CDR3 has 14 residues. Trimming took off 0 bases at V and 2 bases at J, with 5 bases between the two ends. The CDR3 DNA is TGTGCCAGCTCACCACCCCCGGCCTACAATGAGCAGTTCTTC. Its protein is CASSPPPAYNEQFF.

This clonotype has a handful of counts. The chain recombines TRBV29-1 with TRBJ1-1; D uncertain. V lost 5 bases, J lost 1 base, and 5 bases lay in between. Germline lookup yields CDR1 SQVTM and CDR2 ANQGSEA. There are 11 residues in the CDR3. CDR3 in amino acids: CSVYRNTEAFF. In nucleotides, the CDR3 is TGCAGCGTTTATAGGAACACTGAAGCTTTCTTT.

J is TRBJ2-1 and V is TRBV7-8; D remains ambiguous. CDR1 and CDR2 from the germline V gene are SGHVS and FQNEAQ. Trimming pared 5 bases from V and 0 bases from J, leaving 17 bases between. The CDR3 covers 17 residues. CDR3 loop: CASSLHLPGSSYNEQFF. The CDR3 nucleotides are TGTGCCAGCAGCCTTCACTTGCCAGGAAGCTCCTACAATGAGCAGTTCTTC.

This chain connects TRBV4-3 to TRBJ2-1; D is possibly TRBD1 (5 bases). In germline, CDR1 is LGHNA, CDR2 YSLEER. The CDR3 contains 17 residues. V was trimmed by 4 bases and J by 1 base, leaving 17 bases between them. For the CDR3, the DNA is TGCGCCAGCAGCCCCCCTCCGACAGCGACATCCTACAATGAGCAGTTCTTC. It codes for CASSPPPTATSYNEQFF.

This clonotype has a handful of counts. This chain joins TRBV7-3 and TRBJ2-5; 11 bases line up with TRBD2. V shed 1 base and J 4 bases; nucleotides not matched to a gene: 8. The CDR3 has 17 residues. The germline gives CDR1 SGHTA, CDR2 FQGTGA. CDR3: CASSLRGLAGGLETQYF. The CDR3 DNA reads TGTGCCAGCAGCTTAAGGGGTCTAGCGGGGGGTCTAGAGACCCAGTACTTC.

V gene TRBV7-3 combines with J gene TRBJ2-1; 8 nucleotides match TRBD2. The CDR3 is made up of 15 amino acids. The junction had 11 bases not matched to a gene; V was cut back by 5 bases and J by 8 bases. Germline V gives CDR1 SGHTA, CDR2 FQGTGA. The CDR3 sequence is CASSPGLARGDEQFF. CDR3 sequence (DNA): TGTGCCAGCAGCCCTGGACTAGCCCGAGGAGATGAGCAGTTCTTC.

CDR3 sequence reads: CASSYFGDNEQFF. DNA for the CDR3: TGTGCCAGCAGTTACTTCGGCGACAATGAGCAGTTCTTC. V and J are TRBV6-5 and TRBJ2-1; D not certain. V lost 1 base and J lost 5, with 6 bases in between. Germline V gene lookup returns CDR1 MNHEY and CDR2 SVGAGI. The CDR3 totals 13 residues.

This rearrangement joins TRBV3-1 to TRBJ2-1, with 8 positions matching TRBD2. Losses at the gene ends were 4 bases for V and 9 bases for J; bases not matched to a gene: 11. The CDR3 runs 15 residues. The germline V gene has CDR1 LGHDT and CDR2 YNNKEL (reference sequence). The CDR3 sequence: CASSPLTGGQGEQFF. In DNA, the CDR3 is TGTGCCAGCAGCCCTCTGACGGGGGGGCAGGGTGAGCAGTTCTTC.

The rearrangement uses TRBV4-3 and TRBJ1-5; possibly TRBD1 for D (5 bases). Germline CDR1 and CDR2: LGHNA and YSLEER. Trimming stripped 1 base from V and 7 bases from J, with 11 bases between. This CDR3 has 14 amino acids. The CDR3 nucleotides read TGCGCCAGCAGCCAAGGATGGGGGTCCCAGCCCCAGCATTTT. This sequence encodes CASSQGWGSQPQHF.

The chain couples TRBV27 to TRBJ2-4; TRBD2 agrees at 9 bases. TRBJ2-7 explains the end of the DNA better; the J call may be wrong. Germline-derived CDR1 and CDR2 are MNHEY and SMNVEV (reference sequence). CDR3 length: 15 amino acids. The CDR3 DNA reads as TGTGCCAGCAGTAAAACGACTAGCGGTACCTACGAGCAGTACTTC. This encodes CASSKTTSGTYEQYF.